Presented here are 22 T cell receptor beta chains from one specimen sequenced in a study of T cell repertoires in aging, cancer and after chemotherapy. Peripheral blood genomic DNA, not sorted cells or RNA, was the template. A mixed TRB-A/B primer pool amplified rearranged TRB by multiplex touch-down PCR. One entry per CDR3 protein, called by TCRdb with MiXCR from the multiplex PCR reads. The table records more than 15,000 distinct CDR3 sequences, 45% to 50% of them present only once. Material: blood. The receptors come from a human donor in good health.

V and J are TRBV30 and TRBJ2-1; TRBD1 aligns across 7 bases. Germline V gives CDR1 GTSNPN, CDR2 SVGIG (reference sequence). Trimming took 2 bases from V and 12 from J; bases not matched to a gene: 16. CDR3 length: 15 residues. CDR3 bases: TGTGCCTGGAGTTTAAGGGGGCGACAGGCAAGAGTGCAGTTCTTC. Protein product: CAWSLRGRQARVQFF.

In its sample, this clonotype was seen once. V is TRBV19 and J is TRBJ2-2; maybe TRBD2 (6 bases). V was clipped by 4 bases and J by 6 bases, with 9 bases between them. This CDR3 comprises 13 residues. The germline V gene has CDR1 LNHDA and CDR2 SQIVND (reference sequence). DNA for the CDR3: TGTGCCAGTAGTACCGGGGGAGCCGGGGAGCTGTTTTTT. Translating it yields CASSTGGAGELFF.

The rearrangement joins TRBV19 to TRBJ2-5; 12 bases line up with TRBD2. The CDR3 totals 16 residues. After removal of 8 bases from V and 4 bases from J, the junction contained 11 bases not matched to a gene. Germline V lookup: CDR1 LNHDA, CDR2 SQIVND (reference sequence). CDR3 sequence (DNA): TGTGCCAGTGGAGGAGTCCTAGCGGGAGGGGCAGAGACCCAGTACTTC. Residues: CASGGVLAGGAETQYF.

The CDR3 is CASSDYLKAQGSYNEQFF. The CDR3 nucleotides are TGTGCCAGCAGCGATTACCTTAAAGCGCAAGGCTCCTACAATGAGCAGTTCTTC. The chain links TRBV5-6 to TRBJ2-1, with D unclear. The CDR3 covers 18 residues. Germline values: CDR1 SGHDT, CDR2 YYEEEE. V shed 4 bases and J shed 0 bases, with 20 bases lying between them.

This chain uses TRBV6-1 with TRBJ2-5, with 9 bases identical to TRBD2. The CDR3 sequence is 15 residues long. V dropped 0 bases and J dropped 5; count of bases not matched to a gene: 4. CDR1 and CDR2 (germline): MNHNS, SASEGT. CDR3 sequence: CASSEAAGGGETQYF. CDR3 bases: TGTGCCAGCAGTGAAGCAGCGGGAGGAGGGGAGACCCAGTACTTC.

The chain carries TRBV5-1 and TRBJ2-7; D not resolved. The CDR3 sequence is 14 residues long. The germline V and J ends were trimmed by 4 bases and 3 bases, with 14 bases remaining between them. Germline CDR1 SGHRS, CDR2 YFSETQ. CDR3 DNA: TGCGCCAGCAGCACTCTAGATAGCCTCTACGAGCAGTACTTC. Protein: CASSTLDSLYEQYF.

With respect to this clonotype: The germline gene is not matched at one end of the junction; a read error may be the cause. This rearrangement joins TRBV12-3 or TRBV12-4 to TRBJ1-6; a possible D gene is TRBD1 (6 bases). This CDR3 comprises 16 residues. CDR3 in amino acids: CASSLGGLSRNSPLHF. Here the CDR3 DNA reads TGTGCCAGCAGCTTAGGGGGGCTTTCACGGAATTCACCCCTCCACTTT.

This clonotype is judged medium-sized (0.01 to 0.1%). The chain couples TRBV11-1 to TRBJ2-1; TRBD2 aligns across 11 bases. The CDR3 is 14 residues long. V gave up 5 bases and J gave up 4 bases; unmatched junction bases: 1. Germline V gene data show CDR1 as SGHAT and CDR2 as FQDESV (reference sequence). The CDR3 nucleotides are TGTGCCAGCAGCGGGACTAGCGGATACAATGAGCAGTTCTTC. Residues: CASSGTSGYNEQFF.

Details on this clonotype: A read error may account for a junction end that differs from germline. The V gene is TRBV29-1, the J gene TRBJ1-2, with TRBD1 matching 8 bases. The CDR3 spans 14 residues. CDR1 SQVTM and CDR2 ANQGSEA come from the germline V gene. In nucleotides, the CDR3 is TGCAGCGTAACGACAGGGGATGTGGGTTATGGCTTCACCTTC. This translates into CSVTTGDVGYGFTF.

V gene TRBV12-3 or TRBV12-4 combines with J gene TRBJ2-4, with 7 positions matching TRBD2. The CDR3 has 14 residues. Trimming removed 5 bases from V and 2 bases from J; junction bases left unmatched: 3. The CDR3 loop reads CASSGGGSKNIQYF. DNA of the CDR3: TGTGCCAGCAGTGGGGGGGGATCCAAAAACATTCAGTACTTC.

This clonotype was observed once. The chain couples TRBV18 to TRBJ2-7, with D unresolved. The V and J ends lost 6 bases and 3 bases respectively, with 6 bases between them. Germline assignment: CDR1 KGHSH and CDR2 LQKENI. This CDR3 region has 11 residues. The CDR3 here is CASSTDYEQYF. In DNA, the CDR3 is TGTGCCAGCTCCACCGACTACGAGCAGTACTTC.

This clonotype has just a few counts. In DNA, the CDR3 is TGTGCCAGCAGCCCAGCCTGGGGCTCCTACGAGCAGTACTTC. As protein: CASSPAWGSYEQYF. The chain uses TRBV27 and TRBJ2-7; D unclear. Deletions cut 6 bases from V and 0 bases from J, with 12 bases between. The CDR3 loop spans 14 amino acids. Germline V CDR1 and CDR2: MNHEY, SMNVEV (reference sequence).

The chain recombines TRBV18 with TRBJ1-4; D uncertain. The CDR3 runs to 15 residues. Trimming left V 3 bases short and J 8 bases short, with 16 bases between. Germline-derived CDR1 and CDR2 are KGHSH and LQKENI. The CDR3 DNA reads as TGTGCCAGCTCACCGCACCCGTTATACTACGAAAAACTGTTTTTT. It is translated as CASSPHPLYYEKLFF.

The chain carries TRBV6-5 and TRBJ2-2, with D possibly matching TRBD1 (7 bases). CDR1 is MNHEY and CDR2 is SVGAGI in the germline V gene. Trimming took off 5 bases at V and 1 base at J, with 11 bases between the two ends. The CDR3 is made up of 15 amino acids. As DNA, the CDR3 is TGTGCCAGCAGTCGCGGGACAGAGAACACCGGGGAGCTGTTTTTT. It is translated as CASSRGTENTGELFF.

The chain uses TRBV6-5 and TRBJ1-6; D is perhaps TRBD1 (5 bases). V was trimmed by 5 bases and J by 14 bases, leaving 16 bases between them. The CDR3 totals 13 residues. From germline, CDR1 is MNHEY and CDR2 SVGAGI. The DNA of the CDR3 is TGTGCCAGCAGTGATGATCCCGGACAAACCCTCCACTTT. As protein: CASSDDPGQTLHF.

CDR3: CASSSLAKKGDTQYF. In nucleotides, the CDR3 is TGTGCCAGCAGTTCCCTAGCTAAAAAGGGAGATACGCAGTATTTT. The V gene is TRBV12-3 or TRBV12-4, the J gene TRBJ2-3; D possibly corresponds to TRBD2 (5 bases). The CDR3 contains 15 residues. The V gene lost 4 bases and the J gene lost 5 bases, with 16 bases spanning the gap.

The rearrangement joins TRBV29-1 to TRBJ1-5; 7 nucleotides match TRBD1. This CDR3 has 16 residues. CDR1 and CDR2 from the germline V gene are SQVTM and ANQGSEA. Unmatched junction bases numbered 20, after V lost 6 bases and J lost 9 bases. The CDR3 region is CSVHLGDSLLGLPQHF. The CDR3 DNA follows: TGCAGCGTCCACCTTGGGGACAGTTTGTTGGGCCTGCCCCAGCATTTT.

This clonotype was seen more than once but under ten times. V and J are TRBV6-2 or TRBV6-3 and TRBJ2-3; TRBD2 aligns across 7 bases. Trimming took 1 base from V and 5 from J; bases not matched to a gene: 0. Per germline, CDR1 MNHEY and CDR2 SVGEGT. The CDR3 spans 13 residues. The CDR3 DNA follows: TGTGCCAGCAGTTACTGGGGGGGAGATACGCAGTATTTT. Translation gives CASSYWGGDTQYF.

This clonotype appeared a few times. The chain has TRBV5-6 and TRBJ2-7; 15 bases are shared with TRBD2. V lost 4 bases and J lost 0; bases outside the gene matches: 5. Germline-derived CDR1 and CDR2 are SGHDT and YYEEEE. CDR3 length: 17 amino acids. The CDR3 region is CASSTGTSGRSSYEQYF. As DNA, the CDR3 is TGTGCCAGCAGCACCGGGACTAGCGGGAGGAGCTCCTACGAGCAGTACTTC. Full variable domain (rest looked up from reference TRBV5-6 and TRBJ2-7): DAGVTQSPTHLIKTRGQQVTLRCSPKSGHDTVSWYQQALGQGPQFIFQYYEEEERQRGNFPDRFSGHQFPNYSSELNVNALLLGDSALYLCASSTGTSGRSSYEQYFGPGTRLTVT.

In its sample, this clonotype was seen a few times. This chain uses TRBV19 with TRBJ2-3, with D perhaps TRBD2 (6 bases). This CDR3 is built from 13 residues. Germline loops: CDR1 LNHDA, CDR2 SQIVND (reference sequence). V was cut by 6 bases and J by 4 bases, with 11 bases left in between. The CDR3 nucleotides read TGTGCCAGTAGCGGGAGCCGAGCAGATACGCAGTATTTT. Its translation is CASSGSRADTQYF. Complete variable domain (other parts from reference TRBV19 and TRBJ2-3): DGGITQSPKYLFRKEGQNVTLSCEQNLNHDAMYWYRQDPGQGLRLIYYSQIVNDFQKGDIAEGYSVSREKKESFPLTVTSAQKNPTAFYLCASSGSRADTQYFGPGTRLTVL.

Concerning this clonotype: One base away lies a much larger clone, so this may be a sequencing read error. This chain joins TRBV7-6 and TRBJ2-7, with 10 positions matching TRBD1. The CDR3 totals 14 residues. V lost 7 bases and J lost 7; bases outside the gene matches: 10. The germline CDR1 and CDR2 sequences are SGHVS and FNYEAQ. Here the CDR3 reads CASTADRGVDEQYF. For the CDR3, the DNA is TGTGCCAGCACCGCGGACAGGGGGGTCGATGAGCAGTACTTC.

This clonotype was observed once. This chain joins TRBV5-4 and TRBJ2-5; D perhaps matches TRBD1 (6 bases). V shed 0 bases and J shed 5 bases, with 11 bases lying between them. From germline, CDR1 is SGHNT and CDR2 YYREEE (reference sequence). The CDR3 is 14 residues long. In DNA, the CDR3 is TGTGCCAGCAGCTTGGCAGGGGCGCGGGAGACCCAGTACTTC. Protein: CASSLAGARETQYF.